Presented here are 11 T cell receptor beta chains from one specimen sequenced in a study of T cell changes during pregnancy in multiple sclerosis. TCRdb's copy holds only in-frame clones and misses some; the assay was immunoSEQ multiplex PCR. The data contain around 30,000 clones, around 90% of them singletons. The sample was CD8+ T cells from peripheral blood mononuclear cells, taken in the third trimester of pregnancy. These receptors all come from a female donor with multiple sclerosis, enrolled in a pregnancy study.

The gene calls are TRBV5-1 and TRBJ1-1, with D possibly TRBD1 on 5 matching bases. In germline, CDR1 is SGHRS, CDR2 YFSETQ. Trimming removed 0 bases at V and 1 base at J, with 10 bases between. The CDR3 length is 15 residues. The DNA of the CDR3 is TGCGCCAGCAGCTTGGCCGCAGGGAAGAACACTGAAGCTTTCTTT. Protein sequence: CASSLAAGKNTEAFF.

V is TRBV2 and J is TRBJ1-4, with a possible D match to TRBD1 (5 bases). In germline, CDR1 is SNHLY, CDR2 FYNNEI. V was clipped by 7 bases and J by 8 bases, with 14 bases between them. The CDR3 is 13 residues long. CDR3 region: CASTGVAGEKLFF. The CDR3 DNA reads TGTGCCAGCACTGGGGTCGCAGGGGAAAAACTGTTTTTT.

The V and J genes are TRBV27 and TRBJ2-2; 7 bases line up with TRBD1. CDR1 MNHEY and CDR2 SMNVEV come from the germline V gene (reference sequence). V trimming: 7 bases; J trimming: 0 bases; junction bases outside the gene matches: 20. CDR3 length equals 20 residues. The CDR3 DNA follows: TGTGCCAGCAACACCCGGGACAGAGCTAAGAGGGCTCCGAACACCGGGGAGCTGTTTTTT. Translating it yields CASNTRDRAKRAPNTGELFF.

V usage is TRBV11-2 and J usage is TRBJ2-7, with a weak D call TRBD2 (6 bases). The V and J ends lost 0 bases and 7 bases respectively, with 10 bases between them. The CDR3 has 13 residues. Germline V CDR1 and CDR2: SGHAT, FQNNGV. The CDR3 nucleotides read TGTGCCAGCAGCTTAGATCGGGGGTATGAGCAGTACTTC. Its translation is CASSLDRGYEQYF.

The rearrangement joins TRBV7-2 to TRBJ1-2; 10 nucleotides line up with TRBD1. The CDR3 runs to 15 residues. Trimming removed 0 bases from V and 8 bases from J; junction bases left unmatched: 6. Germline-derived CDR1 and CDR2 are SGHTA and FQGNSA. CDR3 DNA sequence: TGTGCCAGCAGCTTAGCTCCGGGACAGGGGATCGGCTACACCTTC. It specifies CASSLAPGQGIGYTF.

V gene TRBV6-6 combines with J gene TRBJ1-3; D is uncertain. Trimming took off 6 bases at V and 7 bases at J, with 10 bases between the two ends. Germline CDR1 and CDR2: MNHNY and SVGAGI (reference sequence). The CDR3 sequence is 12 residues long. The chain's CDR3 is CASSTPRNTIYF. The CDR3 region has the DNA TGTGCCAGCAGCACACCTCGTAACACCATATATTTT.

This chain joins TRBV7-2 and TRBJ1-5; D is ambiguous. V was pared by 5 bases and J by 7 bases, with 18 bases between. Germline V gene lookup returns CDR1 SGHTA and CDR2 FQGNSA. The CDR3 loop spans 15 amino acids. DNA of the CDR3: TGTGCCAGCAGCACCGGAGTGACCGCCGGGCAGCCCCAGCATTTT. This translates into CASSTGVTAGQPQHF.

The chain carries TRBV4-1 and TRBJ1-1; D gene ambiguous. The CDR3 spans 16 residues. The germline V gene has CDR1 MGHRA and CDR2 YSYEKL. The V end was cut by 2 bases, the J end by 8 bases, with 21 bases between. The CDR3 here is CASSQQPPPGVGEAFF. Here the CDR3 DNA reads TGCGCCAGCAGCCAACAGCCCCCCCCGGGAGTGGGAGAAGCTTTCTTT.

Of note for this clone: One end of the junction is discordant with germline, which a read error may explain. The V and J genes are TRBV19 and TRBJ1-2; D gene uncertain. There are 13 residues in the CDR3. The germline V gene has CDR1 LNHDA and CDR2 SQIVND (reference sequence). CDR3 region: CASTLIIGRSILF. The CDR3 nucleotides are TGTGCCAGTACGCTTATTATCGGGAGATCGATTCTCTTC.

V is TRBV4-1 and J is TRBJ1-4; 9 nucleotides match TRBD1. This CDR3 comprises 19 residues. Germline assignment: CDR1 MGHRA and CDR2 YSYEKL. V gave up 0 bases and J gave up 3 bases; unmatched junction bases: 11. The CDR3 here is CASSQDTNTGGSANEKLFF. The CDR3 DNA is TGCGCCAGCAGCCAAGATACGAATACAGGGGGCAGTGCTAATGAAAAACTGTTTTTT.

The gene calls are TRBV29-1 and TRBJ2-1; 7 bases map to TRBD2. Per the germline V gene, CDR1 is SQVTM and CDR2 is ANQGSEA. Trimming took 4 bases from V and 9 from J; bases not matched to a gene: 6. This CDR3 has 12 amino acids. The CDR3, as DNA: TGCAGCGTTGGGGGGGGTTTAGGTGAGCAGTTCTTC. Its protein product is CSVGGGLGEQFF.